Listed below are T cell receptor beta chains from one sample, sequenced in a study of blood T cell repertoires in COVID-19. Assay used: immunoSEQ multiplex PCR; TCRdb lists only in-frame clones, some missing. This sample carries about 170,000 clones, more than 85% of them seen once, and the ten largest clones take 1% to 1.5%. The material sequenced was PBMCs or T cells enriched from blood (not recorded which). The receptors originated from a human donor with acute COVID-19. The donor label of this sample is uncertain. Both conserved end residues are part of each CDR3. A D gene is named only where the DNA matches it firmly. Rows give clone size only sometimes, using once, few, many, or a class for an expanded clone.

>NA|TRBJ1-2|NA|TRBV2
TGTGCCAGCAGAACCGGGACTGCCTATGGCTACACCTTC
CASRTGTAYGYTF
>NA|TRBJ1-3|TRBD1|TRBV5-8
TGTGCCAGCAGCTCCTTTTTAGGGGACAGGTCCTCTGGAAACACCATATATTTT
CASSSFLGDRSSGNTIYF
>NA|TRBJ2-3|NA|TRBV7-9
TGTGCCAGCAGAAGTAGATGGGCCGTTGGCACAGATACGCAGTATTTT
CASRSRWAVGTDTQYF
>NA|TRBJ2-2|TRBD1|TRBV24-1
TGTGCCACCAGTGTTCAGGGGGCTGATACCGGGGAGCTGTTTTTT
CATSVQGADTGELFF
>NA|TRBJ1-2|NA|TRBV12-3/TRBV12-4
TGTGCCAGCAGTAGGACAGCCTATGGCTACACCTTC
CASSRTAYGYTF
>NA|TRBJ2-5|TRBD2|TRBV27
TGTGCCAGCAGTATACGACTAGCGGTTACCCAAGAGACCCAGTACTTC
CASSIRLAVTQETQYF
>NA|TRBJ2-7|TRBD1|TRBV7-9
TGTGCCAGCAGCTCCAGGGACAGGGAGCCCTACGAGCAGTACTTC
CASSSRDREPYEQYF
>NA|TRBJ2-2|TRBD2|TRBV4-1
TGCGCCAGCAAGTCCCTAGCGGGGAACACCGGGGAGCTGTTTTTT
CASKSLAGNTGELFF
>NA|TRBJ2-3|NA|TRBV2
TGTGCCAGCAGTGAAGAGGGGGGGCAGACAGATACGCAGTATTTT
CASSEEGGQTDTQYF
>NA|TRBJ1-1|TRBD1|TRBV25-1
TGTGCCAGCAGTGGCCGCCTGGGACAGGGAACAAGGGAAGCTTTCTTT
CASSGRLGQGTREAFF
>NA|TRBJ1-1|NA|TRBV19
TGTGCCAGTAAAACAGGGCAAGTGACTGAAGCTTTCTTT
CASKTGQVTEAFF
>NA|TRBJ2-3|NA|TRBV5-4
TGTGCCAGCAGCTTAGACTCCTCAGATACGCAGTATTTT
CASSLDSSDTQYF
>NA|TRBJ2-5|TRBD1|TRBV6-5
TGTGCCAGCAGTTACTCCGACAGGGGGCTTGGGGAGACCCAGTACTTC
CASSYSDRGLGETQYF
>NA|TRBJ1-6|TRBD1|TRBV9
TGTGCCAGCTCGGTGACAGGGAAGGATTCACCCCTCCACTTT
CASSVTGKDSPLHF
>once|TRBJ2-6|TRBD1|TRBV7-3
TGTGCCAGCAGCCTCGGACAGGGGCGGAGCTCTGGGGCCAACGTCCTGACTTTC
CASSLGQGRSSGANVLTF
>NA|TRBJ2-7|NA|TRBV2
TGTGCCAGCAGTGAGGACAGCTACTACGAGCAGTACTTC
CASSEDSYYEQYF